What follows describes a single T cell receptor (beta chain). The data originate from a study of blood T cell repertoires in COVID-19. Background on the study: COVID-19 samples, acute and convalescent, were from the United States, Italy and Spain.

The germline CDR1 and CDR2 sequences are SGHDT and YYEEEE. CDR3 length: 14 amino acids. V lost 4 bases to trimming and J lost 4 bases, with 14 bases between them. Libraries were prepared by immunoSEQ multiplex PCR; TCRdb keeps only in-frame clonotypes and omits some of them. The sample lists some 290,000 clones, approximately 87% occurring once. This TCR was sampled from a man aged 60 to 69 who had recovered from COVID-19. The sequencing input was peripheral blood. The gene calls are TRBV5-6 and TRBJ1-2; D unresolved. The CDR3 here is CASSAGSGIYGYTF. The CDR3 DNA reads TGTGCCAGCAGCGCGGGGTCGGGGATCTATGGCTACACCTTC.